The 29 T cell receptor beta chains in this list originate from one sample, sequenced in a study of human T cells and chemical hapten exposure. TCRdb passed the RACE reads through MiXCR, listing each CDR3 protein once. This table has roughly 96,000 distinct CDR3 sequences, about 9% appearing once. Stated time point: patch test 2, 6 weeks after DPC sensitization. Treatment denoted: therapeutic diphenylcyclopropenone sensitization with weekly scalp DPC. This sample comprised whole blood, obtained in connection with sensitization to the hapten diphenylcyclopropenone (DPC). Receptors were obtained from a woman aged 35 to 49 with alopecia areata. Some clones in this sample may be carry-over from other donors' samples.

As regards this clonotype: The junction departs from germline at one end; a sequencing error may be responsible. CDR3 sequence (DNA): TGTGCCAGCCACCCGGGGGGCTTTGACTACGGCTACACCTTC. Translation gives CASHPGGFDYGYTF. The chain is built from TRBV6-1 and TRBJ1-2, with D possibly being TRBD1 (6 bases). The germline gives CDR1 MNHNS, CDR2 SASEGT. The CDR3 consists of 14 residues.

This clonotype was recorded a few times. The chain carries TRBV7-9 and TRBJ2-7; D unresolved. Germline V CDR1 and CDR2: SEHNR, FQNEAQ (reference sequence). The CDR3 extends over 14 amino acids. Between the trimmed V and J ends, which lost 5 bases and 0 bases, there was a span of 11 bases. The CDR3 coding sequence is TGTGCCAGCAGCCCTGAGAGGAGCTCCTACGAGCAGTACTTC. Its protein is CASSPERSSYEQYF.

This clonotype was seen ten or more times. The V gene is TRBV18, the J gene TRBJ2-7; weak D call: TRBD2 (6 bases). The V gene lost 3 bases and the J gene lost 5 bases, with 11 bases spanning the gap. Germline lookup yields CDR1 KGHSH and CDR2 LQKENI. The CDR3 length is 13 residues. In nucleotides, the CDR3 is TGTGCCAGCTCACCGGCGGGACGCGACGAGCAGTACTTC. Residues: CASSPAGRDEQYF.

This clonotype has at least ten counts. The chain recombines TRBV6-2 or TRBV6-3 with TRBJ2-1; 7 bases agree with TRBD2. The CDR3 sequence is 16 residues long. CDR1 and CDR2 (germline): MNHEY, SVGEGT. V lost 4 bases and J lost 3; bases outside the gene matches: 9. The CDR3 DNA sequence: TGTGCCAGCAGTTGGGAAACGGGAGGCGACTACAATGAGCAGTTCTTC. Translation gives CASSWETGGDYNEQFF.

The chain links TRBV2 to TRBJ2-7; no definite D call. The CDR3 runs to 11 residues. Deletions cut 5 bases from V and 13 bases from J, with 15 bases between. Germline V lookup: CDR1 SNHLY, CDR2 FYNNEI. Written as DNA, the CDR3 is TGTGCCAGCAGTTGGCAGAAAGGAATTTACTTC. Amino acid sequence: CASSWQKGIYF.

This clonotype was counted at least ten times. The chain carries TRBV12-3 or TRBV12-4 and TRBJ2-1, with D unresolved. Between the trimmed V and J ends, which lost 5 bases and 8 bases, there was a span of 19 bases. CDR3 length: 15 residues. The CDR3 coding sequence is TGTGCCAGCAGTCTCGGGCCCCGATCCACCCATGAGCAGTTCTTC. This translates into CASSLGPRSTHEQFF.

The chain combines TRBV4-3 with TRBJ2-2, with a tentative D call TRBD2 (6 bases). This CDR3 is 13 amino acids long. V was pared by 4 bases and J by 9 bases, with 12 bases between. Germline CDR1 and CDR2: LGHNA and YSLEER. The chain's CDR3 is CASSLQGGRELFF. In DNA, the CDR3 is TGCGCCAGCAGCCTGCAGGGAGGCCGGGAGCTGTTTTTT.

This sequence joins TRBV12-3 or TRBV12-4 and TRBJ2-6; 8 nucleotides line up with TRBD1. V lost 6 bases to trimming and J lost 4 bases; unmatched junction nucleotides: 11. The CDR3 consists of 17 residues. CDR3 sequence reads: CASSRNRGLDGANVLTF. CDR3 coding DNA: TGTGCCAGCAGCCGAAACAGGGGGTTGGACGGGGCCAACGTCCTGACTTTC.

A few counts support this clonotype. The chain combines TRBV7-2 with TRBJ1-3; 8 nucleotides align to TRBD1. The ends lost 1 base at V and 1 base at J; junction bases unmatched: 0. This CDR3 spans 15 amino acids. Per the germline V gene, CDR1 is SGHTA and CDR2 is FQGNSA. In nucleotides, the CDR3 is TGTGCCAGCAGCTTAGACAGGGGGTCTGGAAACACCATATATTTT. Amino acid sequence: CASSLDRGSGNTIYF.

This chain joins TRBV5-6 and TRBJ2-5; 8 bases fit TRBD2. V was clipped by 6 bases and J by 4 bases; unmatched bases: 14. This CDR3 contains 16 residues. Looked up from germline, CDR1 is SGHDT and CDR2 is YYEEEE. This CDR3 is CASTLESGRSGETQYF. In DNA form, the CDR3 reads TGTGCCAGCACCCTCGAAAGCGGGAGATCCGGAGAGACCCAGTACTTC. The full variable domain, with the rest looked up from reference TRBV5-6 and TRBJ2-5, is DAGVTQSPTHLIKTRGQQVTLRCSPKSGHDTVSWYQQALGQGPQFIFQYYEEEERQRGNFPDRFSGHQFPNYSSELNVNALLLGDSALYLCASTLESGRSGETQYFGPGTRLLVL.

The chain recombines TRBV3-1 with TRBJ2-2; TRBD1 matches at 7 bases. Germline trimming cut 3 bases from V and 7 bases from J; bases unmatched to any gene: 11. Looked up from germline, CDR1 is LGHDT and CDR2 is YNNKEL (reference sequence). CDR3 length: 16 residues. The CDR3 spells CASSHETGFRNGELFF. The CDR3, as DNA: TGTGCCAGCAGCCACGAGACAGGGTTTCGGAACGGGGAGCTGTTTTTT.

The rearrangement uses TRBV10-3 and TRBJ2-7; TRBD2 matches at 14 bases. Trimming removed 6 bases from V and 2 bases from J; junction bases left unmatched: 3. CDR1 and CDR2 from the germline V gene are ENHRY and SYGVKD. The CDR3 runs to 15 residues. In nucleotides, the CDR3 is TGTGCCATCAGGGGACTAGCGGGAGATACCTACGAGCAGTACTTC. Translating gives CAIRGLAGDTYEQYF.

The table lists this clonotype with a few counts. The genes are TRBV7-9 and TRBJ2-1; D may be TRBD2 (6 bases). Trimming removed 4 bases at V and 7 bases at J, with 11 bases between. Germline V gene data show CDR1 as SEHNR and CDR2 as FQNEAQ (reference sequence). This CDR3 spans 13 amino acids. The CDR3 bases are TGTGCCAGCAGCTCCTATCGGGGGAATGAGCAGTTCTTC. The encoded protein is CASSSYRGNEQFF.

Only a few counts were recorded for this clonotype. The genes are TRBV3-1 and TRBJ1-1; 7 nucleotides line up with TRBD1. CDR1 and CDR2 from the germline V gene are LGHDT and YNNKEL (reference sequence). The length of the CDR3 is 14 residues. Trimming at V came to 5 bases and at J to 1 base, leaving 4 bases not matched to a gene. The CDR3 bases are TGTGCCAGCAGCAGGGGGACAGCGAACACTGAAGCTTTCTTT. Its translation is CASSRGTANTEAFF. Full variable domain (outside the CDR3, taken from reference TRBV3-1 and TRBJ1-1): DTAVSQTPKYLVTQMGNDKSIKCEQNLGHDTMYWYKQDSKKFLKIMFSYNNKELIINETVPNRFSPKSPDKAHLNLHINSLELGDSAVYFCASSRGTANTEAFFGQGTRLTVV.

The table lists this clonotype with many counts. This chain links TRBV7-8 with TRBJ2-7; 7 bases agree with TRBD2. This CDR3 has 15 residues. Germline CDR1 and CDR2: SGHVS and FQNEAQ. The trim removed 5 bases at V and 0 bases at J, leaving 7 bases unmatched. The CDR3 protein is CASSLRGDPSYEQYF. The CDR3 DNA follows: TGTGCCAGCAGCCTACGGGGGGACCCCTCCTACGAGCAGTACTTC.

This clonotype was detected many times. The rearrangement uses TRBV7-9 and TRBJ1-2, with D perhaps matching TRBD1 (5 bases). CDR1 is SEHNR and CDR2 is FQNEAQ in the germline V gene (reference sequence). V lost 2 bases, J lost 6 bases, and 7 bases lay in between. The CDR3 loop spans 12 amino acids. CDR3 bases: TGTGCCAGCAGCTTACAGGGAGATGGCTACACCTTC. This encodes CASSLQGDGYTF.

This clonotype has a handful of counts. This sequence joins TRBV28 and TRBJ2-1; D gene ambiguous. The germline gives CDR1 MDHEN, CDR2 SYDVKM. The V end was cut by 5 bases, the J end by 6 bases, with 8 bases between. This CDR3 is 12 amino acids long. Here the CDR3 reads CASSHPGNEQFF. As DNA, the CDR3 is TGTGCCAGCAGTCACCCCGGCAATGAGCAGTTCTTC.

This clonotype has ten or more counts. This chain uses TRBV29-1 with TRBJ1-1, with D perhaps matching TRBD1 (6 bases). The V end was cut by 6 bases, the J end by 1 base, with 12 bases between. The CDR3 loop spans 13 amino acids. CDR1 SQVTM and CDR2 ANQGSEA come from the germline V gene. CDR3 amino acids: CSVVGQTNTEAFF. The CDR3 bases are TGCAGCGTGGTCGGACAGACGAACACTGAAGCTTTCTTT.

This clonotype came up a few times. The chain carries TRBV7-9 and TRBJ1-5; D is ambiguous. The germline V gene has CDR1 SEHNR and CDR2 FQNEAQ (reference sequence). The length of the CDR3 is 14 residues. Trimming took off 4 bases at V and 7 bases at J, with 14 bases between the two ends. In DNA form, the CDR3 reads TGTGCCAGCAGCTCCACGTCTGTGGGGCAGCCCCAGCATTTT. Translated, it gives CASSSTSVGQPQHF.

This clonotype was observed many times. This rearrangement joins TRBV10-3 to TRBJ2-7; D is undetermined. The CDR3 sequence is 11 residues long. Looked up from germline, CDR1 is ENHRY and CDR2 is SYGVKD. V was clipped by 10 bases and J by 2 bases, with 9 bases between them. CDR3 nucleotides: TGTGCCACCGGGTCGACCTACGAGCAGTACTTC. The encoded protein is CATGSTYEQYF.

This clonotype was seen at least ten times. This chain links TRBV12-3 or TRBV12-4 with TRBJ2-1; D might be TRBD1 (5 bases). This CDR3 has 13 amino acids. The ends were cut back, 7 bases at V and 5 bases at J, with 12 bases in the middle. The CDR3 sequence is CASNTPGHNEQFF. The CDR3 region has the DNA TGTGCCAGCAATACCCCAGGGCACAATGAGCAGTTCTTC.

This clonotype showed up many times. The gene calls are TRBV5-1 and TRBJ2-3, with D hard to call. Germline V gene lookup returns CDR1 SGHRS and CDR2 YFSETQ. The CDR3 has 11 residues. The germline V and J ends were trimmed by 1 base and 3 bases, with 0 bases remaining between them. The CDR3 sequence: CASSLTDTQYF. The CDR3 coding sequence is TGCGCCAGCAGCTTGACAGATACGCAGTATTTT.

This clonotype was recorded a few times. The chain carries TRBV5-6 and TRBJ2-1, with D possibly being TRBD1 or TRBD2 (5 bases each). The V and J ends lost 1 base and 7 bases respectively, with 21 bases between them. Germline-derived CDR1 and CDR2 are SGHDT and YYEEEE. This CDR3 is built from 17 residues. The CDR3 nucleotides read TGTGCCAGCAGCTTGTATCGGGGCAGGCAGTCTGGGAATGAGCAGTTCTTC. Translating it yields CASSLYRGRQSGNEQFF.

The rearrangement uses TRBV10-3 and TRBJ2-2; 8 nucleotides agree with TRBD1. The CDR3 is 13 amino acids. From germline, CDR1 is ENHRY and CDR2 SYGVKD. The V gene end was trimmed by 10 bases and the J gene end by 6 bases; junction bases not matched to a gene: 7. As DNA, the CDR3 is TGTGCCAGCGGACAGGGTAGTGCCGGGGAGCTGTTTTTT. Its protein product is CASGQGSAGELFF.

V usage is TRBV6-2 or TRBV6-3 and J usage is TRBJ1-4; perhaps TRBD1 as D (6 bases). Germline lookup yields CDR1 MNHEY and CDR2 SVGEGT. V gave up 8 bases and J gave up 7 bases, with 14 bases separating them. There are 13 residues in the CDR3. CDR3 amino acids: CASVRGGGEKLFF. CDR3 DNA: TGTGCCAGCGTCAGGGGAGGCGGTGAAAAACTGTTTTTT.

This clonotype has at least ten counts. The gene calls are TRBV6-5 and TRBJ2-1, with D tentatively TRBD2 (6 bases). Germline-derived CDR1 and CDR2 are MNHEY and SVGAGI. The V and J ends lost 8 bases and 2 bases respectively, with 13 bases between them. The length of the CDR3 is 14 residues. The CDR3 DNA reads TGTGCCAGCTGGGGTAGCGGAGCCTACAATGAGCAGTTCTTC. It specifies CASWGSGAYNEQFF.

The chain joins TRBV29-1 to TRBJ1-1, with D hard to call. The CDR3 is made up of 12 amino acids. The V end was cut by 3 bases, the J end by 8 bases, with 13 bases between. The germline V gene encodes CDR1 SQVTM and CDR2 ANQGSEA. CDR3 DNA sequence: TGCAGCGTTGAGTCTGGCTCACCAGAAGCTTTCTTT. As protein: CSVESGSPEAFF.

There are a few counts of this clonotype. The DNA of the CDR3 is TGCAGCGTCGACCCAGGGAACACCGGGGAGCTGTTTTTT. This encodes CSVDPGNTGELFF. The chain employs TRBV29-1 and TRBJ2-2; D call uncertain. The V and J ends lost 6 bases and 1 base respectively, with 9 bases between them. The CDR3 contains 13 residues. Germline CDR1 is SQVTM and CDR2 is ANQGSEA.

CDR3 bases: TGTGCCAGCAGCTTTAGCACCCCGTGGCGGGAACGGGGAATCGGGGAGCTGTTTTTT. Its protein is CASSFSTPWRERGIGELFF. The genes are TRBV11-2 and TRBJ2-2, with TRBD2 as a possible D gene (6 bases). Germline assignment: CDR1 SGHAT and CDR2 FQNNGV. The CDR3 length is 19 residues. V gave up 3 bases and J gave up 7 bases, with 27 bases separating them.